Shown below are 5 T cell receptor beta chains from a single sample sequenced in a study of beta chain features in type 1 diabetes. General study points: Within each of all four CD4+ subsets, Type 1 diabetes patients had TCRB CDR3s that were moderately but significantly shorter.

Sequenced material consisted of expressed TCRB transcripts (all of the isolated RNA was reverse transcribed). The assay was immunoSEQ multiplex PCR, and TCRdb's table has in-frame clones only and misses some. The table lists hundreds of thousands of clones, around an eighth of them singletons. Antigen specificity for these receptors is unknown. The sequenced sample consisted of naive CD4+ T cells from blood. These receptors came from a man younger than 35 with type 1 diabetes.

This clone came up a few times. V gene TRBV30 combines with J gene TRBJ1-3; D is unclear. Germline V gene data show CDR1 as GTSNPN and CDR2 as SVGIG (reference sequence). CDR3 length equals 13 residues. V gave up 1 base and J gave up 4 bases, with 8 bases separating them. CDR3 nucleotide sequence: TGTGCCTGGAGTGCCCTACACGGAAACACCATATATTTT. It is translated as CAWSALHGNTIYF.

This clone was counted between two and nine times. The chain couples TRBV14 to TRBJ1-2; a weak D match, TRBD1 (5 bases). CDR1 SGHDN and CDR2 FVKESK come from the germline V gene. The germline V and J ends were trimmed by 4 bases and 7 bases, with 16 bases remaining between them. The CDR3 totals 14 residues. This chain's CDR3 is CASSRKFQGPGYTF. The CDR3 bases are TGTGCCAGCAGCCGAAAATTCCAGGGACCTGGCTACACCTTC. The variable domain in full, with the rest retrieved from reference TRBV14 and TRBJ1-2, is EAGVTQFPSHSVIEKGQTVTLRCDPISGHDNLYWYRRVMGKEIKFLLHFVKESKQDESGMPNNRFLAERTGGTYSTLKVQPAELEDSGVYFCASSRKFQGPGYTFGSGTRLTVV.

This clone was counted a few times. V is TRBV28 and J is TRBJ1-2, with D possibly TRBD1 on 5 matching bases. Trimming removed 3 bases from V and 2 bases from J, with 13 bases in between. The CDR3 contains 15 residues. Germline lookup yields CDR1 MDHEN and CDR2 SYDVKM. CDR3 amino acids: CASSLMDEGNYGYTF. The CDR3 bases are TGTGCCAGCAGTTTGATGGACGAGGGGAACTATGGCTACACCTTC.

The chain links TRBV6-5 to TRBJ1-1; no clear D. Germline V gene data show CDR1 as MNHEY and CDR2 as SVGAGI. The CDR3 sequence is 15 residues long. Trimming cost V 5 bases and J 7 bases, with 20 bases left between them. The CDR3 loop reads CASSPLQGRMGEAFF. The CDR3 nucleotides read TGTGCCAGCAGTCCCCTCCAAGGGAGGATGGGTGAAGCTTTCTTT.

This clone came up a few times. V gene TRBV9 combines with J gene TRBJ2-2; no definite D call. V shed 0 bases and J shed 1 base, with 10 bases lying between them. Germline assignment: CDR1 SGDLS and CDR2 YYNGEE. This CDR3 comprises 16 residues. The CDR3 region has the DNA TGTGCCAGCAGCGTAGTGGCGTGGGGGAACACCGGGGAGCTGTTTTTT. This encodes CASSVVAWGNTGELFF. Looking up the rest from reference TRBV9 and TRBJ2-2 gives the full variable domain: DSGVTQTPKHLITATGQRVTLRCSPRSGDLSVYWYQQSLDQGLQFLIQYYNGEERAKGNILERFSAQQFPDLHSELNLSSLELGDSALYFCASSVVAWGNTGELFFGEGSRLTVL.